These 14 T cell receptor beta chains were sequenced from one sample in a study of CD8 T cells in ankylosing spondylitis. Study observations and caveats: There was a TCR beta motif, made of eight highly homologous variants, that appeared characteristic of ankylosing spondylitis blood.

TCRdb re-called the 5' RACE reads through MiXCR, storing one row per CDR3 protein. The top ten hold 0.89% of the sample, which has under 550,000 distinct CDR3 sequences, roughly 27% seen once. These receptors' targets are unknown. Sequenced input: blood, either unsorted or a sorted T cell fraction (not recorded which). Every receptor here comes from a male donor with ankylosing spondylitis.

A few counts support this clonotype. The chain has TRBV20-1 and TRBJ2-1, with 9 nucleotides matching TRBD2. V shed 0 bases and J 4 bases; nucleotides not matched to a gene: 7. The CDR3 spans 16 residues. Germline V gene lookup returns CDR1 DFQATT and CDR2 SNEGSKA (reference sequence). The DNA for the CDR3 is TGCAGTGCTAGAGATCAAGTAGCGGGAGTTTACAATGAGCAGTTCTTC. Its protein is CSARDQVAGVYNEQFF.

The DNA of the CDR3 is TGTGCCAGCAGTCGAGGGGGAAGGAGTCAGCCCCAGCATTTT. It codes for CASSRGGRSQPQHF. The chain recombines TRBV12-3 or TRBV12-4 with TRBJ1-5; TRBD1 might be the D (6 bases). This CDR3 contains 14 residues. The V gene lost 5 bases and the J gene lost 6 bases, with 14 bases spanning the gap.

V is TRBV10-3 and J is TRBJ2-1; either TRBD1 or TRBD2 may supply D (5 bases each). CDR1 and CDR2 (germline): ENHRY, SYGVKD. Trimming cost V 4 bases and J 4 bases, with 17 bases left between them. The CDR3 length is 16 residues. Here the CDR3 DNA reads TGTGCCATCAGTGCCCTGGGGGACCTTGGATACAATGAGCAGTTCTTC. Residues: CAISALGDLGYNEQFF.

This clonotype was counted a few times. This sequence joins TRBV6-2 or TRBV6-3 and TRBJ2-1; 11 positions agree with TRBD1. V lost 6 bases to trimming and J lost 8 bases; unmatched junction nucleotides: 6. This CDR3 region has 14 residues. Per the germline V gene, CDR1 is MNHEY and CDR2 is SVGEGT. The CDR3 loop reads CASRRTGGRDEQFF. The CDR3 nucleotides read TGTGCCAGCAGAAGGACAGGGGGCAGGGATGAGCAGTTCTTC.

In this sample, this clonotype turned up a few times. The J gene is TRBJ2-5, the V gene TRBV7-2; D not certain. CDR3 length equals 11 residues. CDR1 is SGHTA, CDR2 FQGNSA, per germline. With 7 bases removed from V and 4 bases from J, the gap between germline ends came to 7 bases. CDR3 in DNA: TGTGCCAGCACCCGAGGAGAGACCCAGTACTTC. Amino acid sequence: CASTRGETQYF.

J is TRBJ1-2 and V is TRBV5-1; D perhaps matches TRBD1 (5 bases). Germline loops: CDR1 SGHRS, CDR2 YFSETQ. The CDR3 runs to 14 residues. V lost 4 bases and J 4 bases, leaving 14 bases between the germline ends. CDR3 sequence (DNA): TGCGCCAGCAGCATCGAAGGGGATGCCTATGGCTACACCTTC. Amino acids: CASSIEGDAYGYTF.

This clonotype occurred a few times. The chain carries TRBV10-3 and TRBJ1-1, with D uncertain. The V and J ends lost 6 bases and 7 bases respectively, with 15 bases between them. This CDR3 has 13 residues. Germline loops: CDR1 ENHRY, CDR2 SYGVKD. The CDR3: CAIRGASSHEAFF. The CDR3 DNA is TGTGCCATCAGGGGTGCCAGTTCACATGAAGCTTTCTTT.

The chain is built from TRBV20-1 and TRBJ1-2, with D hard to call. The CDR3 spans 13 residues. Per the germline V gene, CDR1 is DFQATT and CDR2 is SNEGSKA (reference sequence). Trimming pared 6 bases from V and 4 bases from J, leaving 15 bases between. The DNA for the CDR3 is TGCAGTGCGCCATCGCGCGGGCCCTATGGCTACACCTTC. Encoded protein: CSAPSRGPYGYTF.

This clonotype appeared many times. CDR3 protein: CASSQLGIHEQFF. In DNA form, the CDR3 reads TGTGCCAGCAGCCAATTAGGAATCCATGAGCAGTTCTTC. V usage is TRBV3-1 and J usage is TRBJ2-1, with unresolved D. The ends were cut back, 2 bases at V and 8 bases at J, with 10 bases in the middle. This CDR3 has 13 amino acids. From germline, CDR1 is LGHDT and CDR2 YNNKEL (reference sequence).

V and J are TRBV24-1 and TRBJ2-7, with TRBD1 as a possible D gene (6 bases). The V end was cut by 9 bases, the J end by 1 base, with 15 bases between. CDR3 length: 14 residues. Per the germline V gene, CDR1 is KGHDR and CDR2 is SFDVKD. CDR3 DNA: TGTGCCACCTCAAGTAGGGACAAATCCTACGAGCAGTACTTC. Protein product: CATSSRDKSYEQYF.

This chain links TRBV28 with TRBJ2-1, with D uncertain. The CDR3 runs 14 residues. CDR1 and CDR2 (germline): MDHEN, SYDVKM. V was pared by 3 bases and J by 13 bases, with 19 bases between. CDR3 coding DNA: TGTGCCAGCAGTTTGGGTATCAAACAGATCTTACAGTTCTTC. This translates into CASSLGIKQILQFF.

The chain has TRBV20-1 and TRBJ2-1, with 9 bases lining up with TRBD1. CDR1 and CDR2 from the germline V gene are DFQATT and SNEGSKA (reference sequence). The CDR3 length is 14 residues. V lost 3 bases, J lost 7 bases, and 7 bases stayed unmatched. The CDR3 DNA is TGCAGTGCTAGGGCCGGGACAGGGACGAATGAGCAGTTCTTC. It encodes CSARAGTGTNEQFF.

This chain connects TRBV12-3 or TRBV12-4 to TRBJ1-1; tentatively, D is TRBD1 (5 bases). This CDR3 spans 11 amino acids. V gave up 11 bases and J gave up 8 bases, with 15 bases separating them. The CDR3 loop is CACEPGTEAFF. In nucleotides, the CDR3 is TGTGCCTGCGAACCGGGGACCGAAGCTTTCTTT.

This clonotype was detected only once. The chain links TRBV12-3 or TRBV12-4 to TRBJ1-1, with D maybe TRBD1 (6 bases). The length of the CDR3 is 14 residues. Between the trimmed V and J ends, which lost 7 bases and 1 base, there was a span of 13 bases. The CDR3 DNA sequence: TGTGCCAGCACCACAGACAGGACGAACACTGAAGCTTTCTTT. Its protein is CASTTDRTNTEAFF.